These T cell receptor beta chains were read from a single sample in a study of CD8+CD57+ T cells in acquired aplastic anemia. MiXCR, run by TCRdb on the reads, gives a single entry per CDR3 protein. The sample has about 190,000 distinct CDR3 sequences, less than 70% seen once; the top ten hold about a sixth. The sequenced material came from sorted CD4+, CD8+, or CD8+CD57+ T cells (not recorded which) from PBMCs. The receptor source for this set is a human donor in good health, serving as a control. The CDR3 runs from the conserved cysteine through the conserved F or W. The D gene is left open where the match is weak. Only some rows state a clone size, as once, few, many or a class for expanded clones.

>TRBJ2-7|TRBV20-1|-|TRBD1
TGCAGTGCTTATACCGGGACAGGGGTCTCCTACGAGCAGTACTTC
CSAYTGTGVSYEQYF
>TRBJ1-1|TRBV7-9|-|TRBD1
TGTGCCAGCAGCCACAGGGGGCGGTTTGAAGCTTTCTTT
CASSHRGRFEAFF
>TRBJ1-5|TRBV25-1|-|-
TGTGCCAGCAGTTACTCAAGGACCCATAGCAATCAGCCCCAGCATTTT
CASSYSRTHSNQPQHF
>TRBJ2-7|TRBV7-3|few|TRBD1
TGTGCCAGCAGCCGCCGGGCGGCAGGGGGTAGCGAGCAGTACTTC
CASSRRAAGGSEQYF
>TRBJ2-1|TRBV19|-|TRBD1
TGTGCCAGTAGCAAACGACAGGGGGCAAGTGAGCAGTTCTTC
CASSKRQGASEQFF
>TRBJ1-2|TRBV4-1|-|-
TGCGCCAGCAGCCAAGACATTGGGGTATTTTATGGCTACACCTTC
CASSQDIGVFYGYTF
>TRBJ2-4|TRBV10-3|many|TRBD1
TGTGCCATCGGTGGATCAGGGGGCCGTGACATTCAGTACTTC
CAIGGSGGRDIQYF
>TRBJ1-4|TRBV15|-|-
TGTGCCACCAGCGAGCTAGTTTGGGGAATAACGACTAATGAAAAACTGTTTTTT
CATSELVWGITTNEKLFF
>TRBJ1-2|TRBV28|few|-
TGTGCCAGCAGAACAACAGCGATCTACACCTTC
CASRTTAIYTF
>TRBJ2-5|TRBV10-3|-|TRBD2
TGTGCCATCAGTGAGTCGATGAGCGGGGGCGGGGAGACCCAGTACTTC
CAISESMSGGGETQYF
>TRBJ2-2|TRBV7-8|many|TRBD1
TGTGCCAGCAGCTCACAGGGGGCCGGCGGGGAGCTGTTTTTT
CASSSQGAGGELFF
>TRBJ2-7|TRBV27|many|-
TGTGCCAGCAGTTTATGGGGCAGGGCCCACGAGCAGTACTTC
CASSLWGRAHEQYF
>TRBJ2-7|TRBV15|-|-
TGTGCCGCCAGCAGGGCAGGGATTCTCTACGAGCAGTACTTC
CAASRAGILYEQYF
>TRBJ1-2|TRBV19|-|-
TGTGCCAGTAGCCCGGGGGCCTCGAGAACCTTC
CASSPGASRTF
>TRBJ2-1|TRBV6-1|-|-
TGTGCCAGCGAATTGACAGCCAACTCCTACAATGAGCAGTTCTTC
CASELTANSYNEQFF
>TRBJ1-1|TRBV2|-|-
TGTGCCAGCACCCCTTCCTGGACCGCTGAAGCTTTCTTT
CASTPSWTAEAFF
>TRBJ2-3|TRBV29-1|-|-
TGCAGCGTGGATAGGACGAATACGCAGTATTTT
CSVDRTNTQYF
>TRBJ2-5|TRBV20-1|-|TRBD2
TGCAGTGCCAGAGATCTGGCTAGCGGGGCTAGCGGGGAGACCCAGTACTTC
CSARDLASGASGETQYF
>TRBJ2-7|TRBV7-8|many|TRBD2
TGTGCCAGCAGCTTAGCGCGGGGGGACGAGCAGTACTTC
CASSLARGDEQYF
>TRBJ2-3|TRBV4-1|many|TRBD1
TGCGCCAGCAGCCAACTTGGGACAGGGGTCACAGATACGCAGTATTTT
CASSQLGTGVTDTQYF
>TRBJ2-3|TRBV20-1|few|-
TGCAGTGCTGCCACAGGGCGGGCAGATACGCAGTATTTT
CSAATGRADTQYF
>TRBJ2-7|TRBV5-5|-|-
TGTGCCAGCAGCCAACAGGGAGGGTTCTCCTACGAGCAGTACTTC
CASSQQGGFSYEQYF
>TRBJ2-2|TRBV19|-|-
TGTGCCAGTAGTGCCGGAAGGGGCGGGGAGCTGTTTTTT
CASSAGRGGELFF
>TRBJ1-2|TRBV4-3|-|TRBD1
TGCGCCAGCAGCACCGACAGGGGTGGCTATGGCTACACCTTC
CASSTDRGGYGYTF
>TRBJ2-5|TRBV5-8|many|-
TGTGCCAGCAGCCTTTCTAGAGGTCAAGAGACCCAGTACTTC
CASSLSRGQETQYF
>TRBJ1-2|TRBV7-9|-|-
TGTGCCAGCAGCTTAAGGGGGAAAGGGGACTATGGCTACACCTTC
CASSLRGKGDYGYTF
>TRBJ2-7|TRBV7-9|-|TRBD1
TGTGCCAGCAGCTCAACAGACAGGGAATTCACCTACGAGCAGTACTTC
CASSSTDREFTYEQYF
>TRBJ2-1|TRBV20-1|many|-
TGCAGTGCTAGGTGGGGGGGCTCGAGCAATGAGCAGTTCTTC
CSARWGGSSNEQFF
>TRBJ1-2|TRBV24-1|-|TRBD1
TGTGCCACCAGTGACTCAAAGACAGGGGAGTTCAGAGGCTACACCTTC
CATSDSKTGEFRGYTF
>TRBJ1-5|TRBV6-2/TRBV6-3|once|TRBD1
TGTGCCAGCAGTTGGACAGGGGACGAGCAGCCCCAGCATTTT
CASSWTGDEQPQHF
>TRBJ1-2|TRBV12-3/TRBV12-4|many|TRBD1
TGTGCCAGCAGTTTTAACAGGGGGGGCTACACCTTC
CASSFNRGGYTF
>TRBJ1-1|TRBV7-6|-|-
TGTGCCAGCAGCTTAGGAGGGGGGTACACTGAAGCTTTCTTT
CASSLGGGYTEAFF
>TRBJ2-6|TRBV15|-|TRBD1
TGTGCCACCAGCAGAGGGGGACAGGGGGCGTCTGGGGCCAACGTCCTGACTTTC
CATSRGGQGASGANVLTF
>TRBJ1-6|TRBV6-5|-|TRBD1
TGTGCCAGCAGTTCGCGACAGGGGGTCGGTTCTTCACCCCTCCACTTT
CASSSRQGVGSSPLHF
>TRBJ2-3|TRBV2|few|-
TGTGCCAGCAGTGAAGCCATACTAGCTCGCACAGATACGCAGTATTTT
CASSEAILARTDTQYF
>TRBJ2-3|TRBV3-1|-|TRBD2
TGTGCCAGCAGCCGACTAGCGGGGCCCGCCTCAGGCACAGATACGCAGTATTTT
CASSRLAGPASGTDTQYF
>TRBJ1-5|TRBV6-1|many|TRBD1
TGTGCCAGCATTCCGGGACAGGGAAGTCAGCCCCAGCATTTT
CASIPGQGSQPQHF
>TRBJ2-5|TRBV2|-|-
TGTGCCAGCAGTCAAACCCAGTACTTC
CASSQTQYF
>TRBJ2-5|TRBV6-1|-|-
TGTGCCAGCAGTGAATTCTGGGGCCCCGCCTACAAGCAGTACTTC
CASSEFWGPAYKQYF
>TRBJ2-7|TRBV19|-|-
TGTGCCAGTAGCGGTCTCTCCGGGACCGCCGCCTACGAGCAGTACTTC
CASSGLSGTAAYEQYF
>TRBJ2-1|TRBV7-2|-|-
TGTGCCAGCAGCCCATCCCTTGCGCATGAGCAGTTCTTC
CASSPSLAHEQFF
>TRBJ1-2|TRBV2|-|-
TGTGCCAGCATGGGCACCAACTATGGCTACACCTTC
CASMGTNYGYTF
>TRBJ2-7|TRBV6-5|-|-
TGTGCCAGCAGTTACCCCCCTCCGTTACTAGGGATTGAGCAGTACTTC
CASSYPPPLLGIEQYF
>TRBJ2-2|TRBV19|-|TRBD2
TGTGCCAGTAGTGGACTAGGGTTGACGAACACCGGGGAGCTGTTTTTT
CASSGLGLTNTGELFF
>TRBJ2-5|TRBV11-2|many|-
TGTGCCAGCAGCGGAGGGCCTCAAGAGACCCAGTACTTC
CASSGGPQETQYF
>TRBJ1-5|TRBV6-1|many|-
TGTGCCAGCAGTGGGGGGTCTTCCCCCAATCAGCCCCAGCATTTT
CASSGGSSPNQPQHF
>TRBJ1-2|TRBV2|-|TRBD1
TGTGCCAGCATACCCGGACAGGGGGCAGATGGCTACACCTTC
CASIPGQGADGYTF
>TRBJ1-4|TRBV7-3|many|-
TGTGCCAGCAGCTCGACAGTTGGGTCTGAAAAACTGTTTTTT
CASSSTVGSEKLFF
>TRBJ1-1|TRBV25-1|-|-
TGTGCCAGCGGGTGGGGCGGGGATCGGACTGAAGCTTTCTTT
CASGWGGDRTEAFF
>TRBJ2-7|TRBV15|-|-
TGTGCCACCAGCAGACTCGGCGGGACCTACGAGCAGTACTTC
CATSRLGGTYEQYF
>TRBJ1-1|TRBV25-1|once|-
TGTGCCAGCAGGTCCCAGGGGTGGCAATACGCTGAAGCTTTCTTT
CASRSQGWQYAEAFF